This TCR beta chain emerged from a study of blood T cell repertoires in COVID-19. The protocol was immunoSEQ multiplex PCR, while the TCRdb copy is restricted to in-frame clones and leaves out a portion. The sample consists of more than 150,000 clones, over 75% of them appearing once. The sequence came from a woman aged 45-60 years who had recovered from COVID-19. The sequenced sample was PBMCs or T cells enriched from blood (not recorded which).

The CDR3 DNA follows: TGTGCCAGCAGTGAAGGTCTAGCGGGCAGGAATGAGCAGTTCTTC. It is translated as CASSEGLAGRNEQFF. The chain carries TRBV25-1 and TRBJ2-1, with 8 positions matching TRBD2. Germline V gives CDR1 MGHDK, CDR2 SYGVNS. This CDR3 is built from 15 residues. J gave up 7 bases and V 2 bases, and 7 bases lay outside the gene matches.